This TCR beta chain was observed in a study of type 1 regulatory T cells. Across the study: This in vitro CD4 product, T-allo10, is enriched for Tr1 cells and alloantigen-specific.

In TCRdb, the reads were re-called with MiXCR into one record per CDR3 protein. Of over 90,000 distinct CDR3 sequences in the sample, about a third were seen once. The CDR3 loop spans 13 amino acids. Trimming left V 5 bases short and J 2 bases short, with 10 bases between. Germline V gene sequence: CDR1 SQVTM, CDR2 ANQGSEA. V and J are TRBV29-1 and TRBJ1-5; possible D gene TRBD1, 5 bases. The receptor comes from a human donor in good health. Sequencing was done on a sample of CD4+ T cells, either the whole sample or a sorted fraction (not recorded which). CDR3 in DNA: TGCAGCGTTCGGGGGAGCGGCAATCAGCCCCAGCATTTT. Its protein is CSVRGSGNQPQHF.